Each of the 15 T cell receptor beta chains below was sequenced from the same sample in a study of blood T cell repertoires in COVID-19. Profiled with immunoSEQ multiplex PCR; TCRdb holds only in-frame clones, not every one. The data show around 700,000 clones, 75% to 90% seen once. Sample: peripheral blood. The receptor set was obtained from a woman between 18 and 29 years old with acute or convalescent COVID-19.

The CDR3 nucleotides read TGTGCCAGCAGAGAGACAGGTTTGGGCTATGGCTACACCTTC. It encodes CASRETGLGYGYTF. The gene calls are TRBV6-5 and TRBJ1-2, with TRBD1 as a possible D gene (6 bases). V lost 6 bases and J 4 bases, leaving 15 bases between the germline ends. CDR3 size: 14 residues. In germline, CDR1 is MNHEY, CDR2 SVGAGI.

J is TRBJ1-4 and V is TRBV19; D is ambiguous. Trimming stripped 5 bases from V and 5 bases from J, with 6 bases between. There are 12 residues in the CDR3. Germline V CDR1 and CDR2: LNHDA, SQIVND (reference sequence). In nucleotides, the CDR3 is TGTGCCAGTAGTTCTTCGAATGAAAAACTGTTTTTT. Its translation: CASSSSNEKLFF. Combining the CDR3 with reference TRBV19 and TRBJ1-4 gives the whole variable domain DGGITQSPKYLFRKEGQNVTLSCEQNLNHDAMYWYRQDPGQGLRLIYYSQIVNDFQKGDIAEGYSVSREKKESFPLTVTSAQKNPTAFYLCASSSSNEKLFFGSGTQLSVL.

The chain joins TRBV21-1 to TRBJ2-7; the table's D call, TRBD2, was not checked against the DNA. TRBV21-1 is a known pseudogene. The CDR3 spans 15 residues. The CDR3 region is CASSTDRGNPDEQYF. CDR3 nucleotides: TGTGCCAGCAGCACGGACCGGGGGAATCCAGACGAGCAGTACTTC.

V and J are TRBV2 and TRBJ2-1; perhaps TRBD2 as D (5 bases). The germline gives CDR1 SNHLY, CDR2 FYNNEI. The CDR3 runs to 16 residues. The V and J ends lost 4 bases and 1 base respectively, with 14 bases between them. The CDR3 is CASSVSQEVSYNEQFF. DNA of the CDR3: TGTGCCAGCAGTGTAAGTCAGGAGGTATCCTACAATGAGCAGTTCTTC. Full variable domain (missing parts from reference TRBV2 and TRBJ2-1): EPEVTQTPSHQVTQMGQEVILRCVPISNHLYFYWYRQILGQKVEFLVSFYNNEISEKSEIFDDQFSVERPDGSNFTLKIRSTKLEDSAMYFCASSVSQEVSYNEQFFGPGTRLTVL.

The count of this clone is one. This chain connects TRBV4-1 to TRBJ1-2; the match to TRBD1 covers 8 bases. This CDR3 is built from 15 residues. Germline V gene data show CDR1 as MGHRA and CDR2 as YSYEKL. J gave up 4 bases and V 4 bases, and 8 bases lay outside the gene matches. The CDR3 loop reads CASSLDREVVYGYTF. The CDR3 nucleotides are TGCGCCAGCAGCCTGGACAGGGAGGTTGTCTATGGCTACACCTTC.

The gene calls are TRBV7-9 and TRBJ1-1; 8 bases match TRBD1. The CDR3 totals 14 residues. CDR1 SEHNR and CDR2 FQNEAQ come from the germline V gene (reference sequence). J gave up 4 bases and V 4 bases, and 5 bases lay outside the gene matches. CDR3 bases: TGTGCCAGCAGCTCCGGACAGGGATCCACTGAAGCTTTCTTT. This encodes CASSSGQGSTEAFF. Using reference TRBV7-9 and TRBJ1-1 for the parts outside the CDR3, the full variable domain is DTGVSQNPRHKITKRGQNVTFRCDPISEHNRLYWYRQTLGQGPEFLTYFQNEAQLEKSRLLSDRFSAERPKGSFSTLEIQRTEQGDSAMYLCASSSGQGSTEAFFGQGTRLTVV.

The rearrangement uses TRBV7-2 and TRBJ1-2, with D possibly TRBD1 on 6 matching bases. This CDR3 contains 15 residues. The germline gives CDR1 SGHTA, CDR2 FQGNSA. V was pared by 1 base and J by 4 bases, with 13 bases between. This chain's CDR3 is CASSLGQANGYGYTF. In DNA form, the CDR3 reads TGTGCCAGCAGCTTAGGACAGGCTAACGGCTATGGCTACACCTTC.

V and J are TRBV6-2 or TRBV6-3 and TRBJ1-5; no clear D. The CDR3 is 14 residues long. Trimming cost V 2 bases and J 5 bases, with 10 bases left between them. CDR1 and CDR2 (germline): MNHEY, SVGEGT. This CDR3 is CASSYLSIYQPQHF. The CDR3 DNA follows: TGTGCCAGCAGTTACCTATCGATTTATCAGCCCCAGCATTTT.

V usage is TRBV21-1 and J usage is TRBJ1-1. TRBV21-1 is tagged as a pseudogene. The CDR3 runs 13 residues. CDR3 in DNA: TGTGCCAGCAGCACCGGAGATAACACTGAAGCTTTCTTT. Amino acids: CASSTGDNTEAFF.

The chain combines TRBV5-1 with TRBJ1-3; possible D gene TRBD1, 6 bases. The CDR3 runs to 15 residues. Germline-derived CDR1 and CDR2 are SGHRS and YFSETQ. V gave up 0 bases and J gave up 2 bases, with 9 bases separating them. The CDR3 loop reads CASSLAGDTGNTIYF. DNA of the CDR3: TGCGCCAGCAGCTTGGCAGGGGATACTGGAAACACCATATATTTT.

The chain links TRBV30 to TRBJ1-5; D perhaps matches TRBD1 (6 bases). The CDR3 is made up of 16 amino acids. Germline lookup yields CDR1 GTSNPN and CDR2 SVGIG (reference sequence). With 1 base removed from V and 0 bases from J, the gap between germline ends came to 13 bases. CDR3 DNA sequence: TGTGCCTGGAGTGCCGGACAGTATAATAGCAATCAGCCCCAGCATTTT. Translated, it gives CAWSAGQYNSNQPQHF. Filled out from reference TRBV30 and TRBJ1-5, the complete variable domain reads SQTIHQWPATLVQPVGSPLSLECTVEGTSNPNLYWYRQAAGRGLQLLFYSVGIGQISSEVPQNLSASRPQDRQFILSSKKLLLSDSGFYLCAWSAGQYNSNQPQHFGDGTRLSIL.

The chain links TRBV7-7 to TRBJ2-7, with D possibly being TRBD1 (5 bases). The length of the CDR3 is 15 residues. V lost 0 bases to trimming and J lost 1 base, with 10 bases between them. CDR1 is SSHAT, CDR2 FNYEAQ, per germline (reference sequence). CDR3 coding DNA: TGTGCCAGCAGCTTAGCGGCAGGGCTATCCTACGAGCAGTACTTC. Amino acids: CASSLAAGLSYEQYF.

The rearrangement links TRBV3-1 (or the pseudogene TRBV3-2) to TRBJ1-1; no firm D call. The CDR3 consists of 13 residues. Deletions cut 3 bases from V and 4 bases from J, with 9 bases between. Germline V CDR1 and CDR2: LGHDT, YNNKEL (reference sequence). The CDR3 spells CASSQGLGTEAFF. The CDR3 DNA reads as TGTGCCAGCAGCCAGGGCTTAGGCACTGAAGCTTTCTTT.

The rearrangement uses TRBV24-1 and TRBJ2-7, with D perhaps matching TRBD1 (7 bases). The CDR3 totals 13 residues. Trimming took 3 bases from V and 9 from J, leaving 14 bases between them. Germline CDR1 is KGHDR and CDR2 is SFDVKD. CDR3 sequence (DNA): TGTGCCACCAGTGATGGCGGGACAGAGGCGCAGTACTTC. This translates into CATSDGGTEAQYF.

The gene calls are TRBV21-1 and TRBJ2-6; the table's D call TRBD1 went unverified against the DNA. TRBV21-1 is designated a pseudogene. CDR3 length: 17 amino acids. In DNA form, the CDR3 reads TGTCCCCCAGGGCACTTCCGAACAGGGTCCGGGGCCAACGTCCTGACTTTC. Protein product: CPPGHFRTGSGANVLTF.